This is a list of T cell receptor beta chains from one sample in a study of T cell clones after liver transplantation. Assay used: immunoSEQ multiplex PCR; TCRdb lists only in-frame clones, some missing. The sample has about 15,000 clones, approximately 82% seen once; the top ten hold about 30%. Material: CD8+ T cells from blood, obtained approximately 43 months after liver transplant. Receptor source: a human patient who received a liver transplant. Some of these T cells may belong to the graft donor. CDR3s include the opening cysteine and the closing phenylalanine or tryptophan. Each record gives: J gene, clone size, V gene, D gene, CDR3 protein, CDR3 DNA. D genes are given only for firm matches. Not all rows give a size; the values are once, few, many and, for expanded clones, a class.

>TRBJ1-1|few|TRBV11-2|NA
CASSLSPLGNTEAFF
TGTGCCAGCAGCTTATCCCCTTTGGGGAACACTGAAGCTTTCTTT
>TRBJ2-2|NA|TRBV4-3|TRBD1
CASSAGQGEGGELFF
TGCGCCAGCAGCGCAGGACAGGGGGAAGGCGGGGAGCTGTTTTTT
>TRBJ2-5|NA|TRBV27|NA
CASTTKGSLETQYF
TGTGCCAGCACCACGAAAGGGAGTTTGGAGACCCAGTACTTC
>TRBJ2-7|NA|TRBV4-2|TRBD1
CASSGTGTGVDEQYF
TGTGCCAGCAGCGGGACCGGGACAGGGGTGGACGAGCAGTACTTC
>TRBJ2-7|NA|TRBV28|TRBD2
CASSEGTSYEQYF
TGTGCCAGCAGCGAAGGGACTAGCTACGAGCAGTACTTC
>TRBJ2-6|NA|TRBV7-6|NA
CASSLGGRGRANVLTF
TGTGCCAGCAGCTTAGGTGGGCGGGGTAGGGCCAACGTCCTGACTTTC
>TRBJ1-4|NA|TRBV6-5|NA
CASSYSSGAANEKLFF
TGTGCCAGCAGTTACTCGAGCGGGGCTGCTAATGAAAAACTGTTTTTT
>TRBJ2-6|NA|TRBV7-9|NA
CASSHIGTPEGAGANVLTF
TGTGCCAGCAGCCACATCGGGACACCTGAGGGGGCTGGGGCCAACGTCCTGACTTTC
>TRBJ1-3|NA|TRBV10-1|NA
CASSESNRLVGQESGNTIYF
TGCGCCAGCAGTGAGTCGAATCGGTTGGTGGGGCAAGAGTCTGGAAACACCATATATTTT
>TRBJ1-5|NA|TRBV19|NA
CASSIWGSAQPQHF
TGTGCCAGTAGTATATGGGGCAGTGCTCAGCCCCAGCATTTT
>TRBJ2-2|NA|TRBV28|NA
CASSFESFGDSPNTGELFF
TGTGCCAGCAGTTTTGAAAGTTTTGGGGACTCACCGAACACCGGGGAGCTGTTTTTT
>TRBJ2-7|NA|TRBV19|NA
CASSMSGVSYEQYF
TGTGCCAGTAGTATGTCCGGGGTCTCCTACGAGCAGTACTTC
>TRBJ2-7|NA|TRBV28|NA
CASSPDYYEQYF
TGTGCCAGCAGTCCCGACTATTACGAGCAGTACTTC
>TRBJ2-1|NA|TRBV5-1|NA
CASSYTSSYNEQFF
TGCGCCAGCAGCTATACGAGCTCCTACAATGAGCAGTTCTTC
>TRBJ2-1|NA|TRBV7-3|NA
CASSSSNEQFF
TGTGCCAGCAGCTCCTCCAATGAGCAGTTCTTC
>TRBJ2-2|medium-sized|TRBV27|NA
CASSSRGRLFF
TGTGCCAGCAGTTCCAGGGGAAGGCTGTTTTTT
>TRBJ1-6|NA|TRBV7-9|NA
CASSPGQPIDYNSPLHF
TGTGCCAGCAGCCCTGGACAGCCTATCGACTATAATTCACCCCTCCACTTT
>TRBJ2-4|NA|TRBV7-9|NA
CASNPGGAGAKNIQYF
TGTGCCAGCAACCCTGGGGGAGCCGGGGCCAAAAACATTCAGTACTTC
>TRBJ1-5|NA|TRBV15|NA
CATSRWDGPPEKPQHF
TGTGCCACCAGCAGATGGGACGGGCCGCCGGAGAAGCCCCAGCATTTT
>TRBJ1-2|once|TRBV28|NA
CASSRSATNYGYTF
TGTGCCAGCAGTCGGTCAGCCACTAACTATGGCTACACCTTC
>TRBJ1-4|medium-sized|TRBV7-9|TRBD1
CASSSDRGREKLFF
TGTGCCAGCAGCTCGGACAGGGGACGGGAAAAACTGTTTTTT
>TRBJ2-7|NA|TRBV5-5|TRBD1
CASSYGQGAYEQYF
TGTGCCAGCAGCTACGGACAGGGCGCCTACGAGCAGTACTTC
>TRBJ1-5|NA|TRBV27|TRBD1
CASSNRQGRNQPQHF
TGTGCCAGCAGTAACCGACAGGGGAGGAATCAGCCCCAGCATTTT
>TRBJ2-7|NA|TRBV5-6|NA
CASSLTEGVAYEQYF
TGTGCCAGCAGCTTGACCGAGGGGGTCGCCTACGAGCAGTACTTC